This record concerns one T cell receptor (beta chain) sequence. Using immunoSEQ multiplex PCR, the repertoire was profiled, and TCRdb retains in-frame clones only, with some absent. The sample consists of some 400,000 clones, over 75% of them appearing once. This specimen comes from a study of blood T cell repertoires in COVID-19. Germline V gene data show CDR1 as MNHEY and CDR2 as SVGAGI. V was cut by 0 bases and J by 8 bases, with 14 bases left in between. CDR3 length: 15 amino acids. V gene TRBV6-5 combines with J gene TRBJ1-5; possible D gene TRBD1, 6 bases. Material for sequencing was PBMCs or T cells enriched from blood (not recorded which). This TCR was sampled from a man aged 25-45 years who had recovered from COVID-19. The CDR3 DNA reads as TGTGCCAGCAGTTACTCTAGCGGGGGCGGAGAGCCCCAGCATTTT. The encoded protein is CASSYSSGGGEPQHF.